One and the same sample provided the 18 T cell receptor beta chains below, sequenced in a study of cytomegalovirus exposure and HLA in healthy donors. The PCR employed 60 Vbeta primers together with 13 Jbeta primers. Produced via immunoSEQ multiplex PCR; TCRdb's table is partial and in-frame only. The sample holds fewer than 200,000 clones, 80% seen once. Material: PBMCs. These receptors all come from a boy aged 5 to 17 in good health and CMV-seronegative.

The CDR3 reads CASSLDGVGGTF. The CDR3 coding sequence is TGTGCCAGCAGCTTAGATGGTGTTGGAGGGACCTTC. The chain is built from TRBV11-2 and TRBJ1-2; no clear D gene. Germline CDR1 SGHAT, CDR2 FQNNGV. The CDR3 sequence is 12 residues long. The germline V and J ends were trimmed by 0 bases and 14 bases, with 13 bases remaining between them.

The CDR3 sequence: CASSSPRRVDDYEQYF. CDR3 nucleotide sequence: TGTGCCAGCAGCTCCCCCCGGAGGGTAGATGATTACGAGCAGTACTTC. V usage is TRBV5-6 and J usage is TRBJ2-7; tentative D call: TRBD2 (6 bases). The CDR3 totals 16 residues. Trimming cost V 3 bases and J 4 bases, with 20 bases left between them. In germline, CDR1 is SGHDT, CDR2 YYEEEE.

V usage is TRBV2 and J usage is TRBJ1-1; D remains ambiguous. The CDR3 is 13 amino acids. Per the germline V gene, CDR1 is SNHLY and CDR2 is FYNNEI. V was pared by 8 bases and J by 0 bases, with 10 bases between. CDR3 amino acids: CASAYFMNTEAFF. The CDR3 DNA follows: TGTGCCAGCGCGTATTTCATGAACACTGAAGCTTTCTTT.

This chain links TRBV6-5 with TRBJ2-7, with D perhaps TRBD1 (6 bases). The V gene's germline CDR1 is MNHEY and CDR2 SVGAGI. V lost 5 bases and J 3 bases, leaving 11 bases between the germline ends. The CDR3 is made up of 13 amino acids. The CDR3 loop is CASSLVQGYEQYF. CDR3 DNA sequence: TGTGCCAGCAGTCTAGTACAGGGCTACGAGCAGTACTTC.

The gene calls are TRBV19 and TRBJ2-3, with 12 nucleotides matching TRBD1. V dropped 4 bases and J dropped 8; count of bases not matched to a gene: 10. The CDR3 length is 16 residues. Germline V gene lookup returns CDR1 LNHDA and CDR2 SQIVND (reference sequence). The CDR3, as DNA: TGTGCCAGTAGTAGGGCGGGACAGGGGGCTATTTCTACGCAGTATTTT. Translation gives CASSRAGQGAISTQYF. The full variable domain, in which reference TRBV19 and TRBJ2-3 provide the parts outside the CDR3, is DGGITQSPKYLFRKEGQNVTLSCEQNLNHDAMYWYRQDPGQGLRLIYYSQIVNDFQKGDIAEGYSVSREKKESFPLTVTSAQKNPTAFYLCASSRAGQGAISTQYFGPGTRLTVL.

The table lists this clone with a few counts. The rearrangement uses TRBV7-2 and TRBJ2-1, with TRBD2 as a possible D gene (5 bases). There are 15 residues in the CDR3. Germline loops: CDR1 SGHTA, CDR2 FQGNSA. With 1 base removed from V and 7 bases from J, the gap between germline ends came to 14 bases. The CDR3 here is CASSLGSPQRNEQFF. In DNA form, the CDR3 reads TGTGCCAGCAGCTTAGGATCTCCGCAGCGGAATGAGCAGTTCTTC.

This chain uses TRBV30 with TRBJ2-7, with 12 bases identical to TRBD2. CDR1 is GTSNPN and CDR2 is SVGIG in the germline V gene (reference sequence). The V gene end was trimmed by 2 bases and the J gene end by 6 bases; junction bases not matched to a gene: 23. CDR3 size: 20 residues. CDR3 nucleotides: TGTGCCTGGAGTTTCGCCCGCTTACTTGGGGCTAGCGGGGGGGCTCGCGAGCAGTACTTC. Encoded protein: CAWSFARLLGASGGAREQYF.

The rearrangement uses TRBV19 and TRBJ2-4, with a weak D call TRBD2 (6 bases). The V end lost 3 bases, the J end lost 5 bases, and 11 bases lay between the germline ends. Germline CDR1 is LNHDA and CDR2 is SQIVND (reference sequence). CDR3 length equals 14 residues. CDR3: CASSMGQRENIQYF. The DNA for the CDR3 is TGTGCCAGTAGTATGGGGCAGCGGGAAAACATTCAGTACTTC.

CDR3 nucleotides: TGTGCCAGCAGTGAAAGTCTAAGTGAGACTAGCGGGGTTAGCTCCTACAATGAGCAGTTCTTC. It specifies CASSESLSETSGVSSYNEQFF. V is TRBV9 and J is TRBJ2-1, with 11 bases aligning to TRBD2. The CDR3 extends over 21 amino acids. CDR1 is SGDLS, CDR2 YYNGEE, per germline. V lost 5 bases and J lost 0; bases outside the gene matches: 19.

This chain links TRBV7-2 with TRBJ2-7; perhaps TRBD1 as D (6 bases). Trimming took 6 bases from V and 0 from J, leaving 15 bases between them. This CDR3 is 15 amino acids long. Germline V gene lookup returns CDR1 SGHTA and CDR2 FQGNSA. The CDR3 DNA reads TGTGCCAGCAGACAGGGACCGTCTCCCTCCTACGAGCAGTACTTC. Protein sequence: CASRQGPSPSYEQYF. Together with reference TRBV7-2 and TRBJ2-7, the CDR3 gives the full variable domain: GAGVSQSPSNKVTEKGKDVELRCDPISGHTALYWYRQSLGQGLEFLIYFQGNSAPDKSGLPSDRFSAERTGGSVSTLTIQRTQQEDSAVYLCASRQGPSPSYEQYFGPGTRLTVT.

This chain joins TRBV19 and TRBJ1-4; a weak D match, TRBD1 (5 bases). CDR3 length equals 14 residues. Germline lookup yields CDR1 LNHDA and CDR2 SQIVND (reference sequence). Trimming took 3 bases from V and 8 from J, leaving 13 bases between them. The CDR3 DNA reads TGTGCCAGTAGTATTGGGGGAGGCAGGGAAAAACTGTTTTTT. This gives the protein CASSIGGGREKLFF. Combining the CDR3 with reference TRBV19 and TRBJ1-4 gives the whole variable domain DGGITQSPKYLFRKEGQNVTLSCEQNLNHDAMYWYRQDPGQGLRLIYYSQIVNDFQKGDIAEGYSVSREKKESFPLTVTSAQKNPTAFYLCASSIGGGREKLFFGSGTQLSVL.

The chain joins TRBV6-6 to TRBJ1-2; 7 nucleotides agree with TRBD1. The CDR3 covers 16 residues. The ends lost 6 bases at V and 3 bases at J; junction bases unmatched: 13. Germline-derived CDR1 and CDR2 are MNHNY and SVGAGI (reference sequence). The CDR3 nucleotides are TGTGCCAGCAGGAAACAGGGGACGGATGAGCACTATGGCTACACCTTC. Translated: CASRKQGTDEHYGYTF.

The chain uses TRBV7-9 and TRBJ1-1, with 8 bases that match TRBD1. J lost 1 base, V lost 5 bases, and 3 bases had no gene match. The germline CDR1 and CDR2 sequences are SEHNR and FQNEAQ (reference sequence). The CDR3 is 14 residues long. Here the CDR3 DNA reads TGTGCCAGCAGCGGACAGGGACCGAACACTGAAGCTTTCTTT. Translation gives CASSGQGPNTEAFF.

This clone has more than one count but fewer than ten. The V gene is TRBV7-2, the J gene TRBJ2-5; 10 positions agree with TRBD2. The V segment lost 5 bases and the J segment 4 bases; nucleotides outside the gene matches: 7. Germline-derived CDR1 and CDR2 are SGHTA and FQGNSA. The length of the CDR3 is 15 residues. CDR3 region: CASSLRRLAGETQYF. In nucleotides, the CDR3 is TGTGCCAGCAGCCTCAGACGACTAGCGGGAGAGACCCAGTACTTC.

The chain uses TRBV5-4 and TRBJ2-3; TRBD1 aligns across 9 bases. Germline loops: CDR1 SGHNT, CDR2 YYREEE (reference sequence). This CDR3 has 13 amino acids. With V trimmed by 3 bases and J by 5 bases, 1 base remained unmatched. The CDR3 sequence: CASSWDREDTQYF. CDR3 nucleotides: TGTGCCAGCAGCTGGGACAGGGAAGATACGCAGTATTTT. The full variable domain, its missing parts supplied by reference TRBV5-4 and TRBJ2-3, is ETGVTQSPTHLIKTRGQQVTLRCSSQSGHNTVSWYQQALGQGPQFIFQYYREEENGRGNFPPRFSGLQFPNYSSELNVNALELDDSALYLCASSWDREDTQYFGPGTRLTVL.

The CDR3 DNA reads as TGTGCCAGCAGTTTATACTGGGACAGGGAAAACAATGAGCAGTTCTTC. Encoded protein: CASSLYWDRENNEQFF. The chain couples TRBV27 to TRBJ2-1, with 9 bases matching TRBD1. This CDR3 spans 16 amino acids. The germline CDR1 and CDR2 sequences are MNHEY and SMNVEV (reference sequence). The V and J ends lost 1 base and 5 bases, in that order; junction bases with no gene match: 6.

The chain employs TRBV30 and TRBJ1-2; 9 bases align to TRBD1. The germline gives CDR1 GTSNPN, CDR2 SVGIG (reference sequence). The ends lost 4 bases at V and 7 bases at J; junction bases unmatched: 25. The CDR3 sequence is 19 residues long. CDR3 protein: CAWKVNVRDRDKELRGYTF. The CDR3 DNA reads as TGTGCCTGGAAAGTGAATGTCCGGGACAGGGACAAGGAGTTACGTGGCTACACCTTC.

V usage is TRBV9 and J usage is TRBJ2-5; D is perhaps TRBD1 (5 bases). The CDR3 runs to 15 residues. Germline V gene lookup returns CDR1 SGDLS and CDR2 YYNGEE. Trimming removed 0 bases from V and 5 bases from J, with 14 bases in between. In DNA form, the CDR3 reads TGTGCCAGCAGCGTAGCTGACAGTACCTTGGAGACCCAGTACTTC. Its translation is CASSVADSTLETQYF. The variable domain in full, with the rest retrieved from reference TRBV9 and TRBJ2-5, is DSGVTQTPKHLITATGQRVTLRCSPRSGDLSVYWYQQSLDQGLQFLIQYYNGEERAKGNILERFSAQQFPDLHSELNLSSLELGDSALYFCASSVADSTLETQYFGPGTRLLVL.